This T cell receptor (beta chain) was sequenced for a study of blood T cell repertoires in COVID-19. The wider study: The United States, Italy and Spain supplied acute and convalescent COVID-19 samples. PBMCs, B-cell-depleted T cells, or T cells were the source of the cDNA or gDNA that made up the material.

V shed 5 bases and J 2 bases; nucleotides not matched to a gene: 5. From germline, CDR1 is SGHTA and CDR2 FQGTGA. This CDR3 comprises 14 residues. The authors' processing: Cell counts per sample came from amplifying reference gene primers. Generated by immunoSEQ multiplex PCR, the TCRdb table keeps only in-frame clones and is missing some. For V, J and clone size, that table is used; D and trimming come from the DNA. The sample lists under 300,000 clones, 70% to 90% occurring once. The rearrangement joins TRBV7-3 to TRBJ1-1, with 7 bases matching TRBD1. Material: peripheral blood. The origin of this receptor is a man in his fifties or sixties with acute or convalescent COVID-19. CDR3 amino acids: CASSKGQPNTEAFF. DNA for the CDR3: TGTGCCAGCAGCAAGGGACAGCCAAACACTGAAGCTTTCTTT.